Below, 10 T cell receptor beta chains from the same sample are listed, as sequenced in a study of T-cell memory formation after mild COVID-19. TCRdb passed the 5' RACE reads through MiXCR, listing each CDR3 protein once. The sample holds a few hundred thousand distinct CDR3 sequences, 15% to 20% seen once. The specimen was PBMCs or a T cell subset sorted from them (not recorded which). The receptors here all came from a man younger than 30 who had mild COVID-19 (a few samples of this study predate the infection). Cell type and time point are not known.

V gene TRBV4-2 combines with J gene TRBJ2-5; D unresolved. In germline, CDR1 is LGHNA, CDR2 YNFKEQ. The CDR3 is made up of 14 amino acids. V was trimmed by 1 base and J by 4 bases, leaving 10 bases between them. In DNA, the CDR3 is TGTGCCAGCAGCCAAGTTGGGTTTCCAGAGACCCAGTACTTC. Its protein is CASSQVGFPETQYF.

The gene calls are TRBV5-5 and TRBJ1-2, with D unresolved. Trimming removed 3 bases from V and 0 bases from J, with 12 bases in between. CDR3 length equals 15 residues. Germline V CDR1 and CDR2: SGHKS, YYEKEE (reference sequence). For the CDR3, the DNA is TGTGCCAGCAGCTCCCGGGCCCAAGCTAACTATGGCTACACCTTC. Translated: CASSSRAQANYGYTF. Full variable domain (missing parts from reference TRBV5-5 and TRBJ1-2): DAGVTQSPTHLIKTRGQQVTLRCSPISGHKSVSWYQQVLGQGPQFIFQYYEKEERGRGNFPDRFSARQFPNYSSELNVNALLLGDSALYLCASSSRAQANYGYTFGSGTRLTVV.

Ten or more counts support this clonotype. The chain couples TRBV7-9 to TRBJ2-3; D call uncertain. Germline CDR1 and CDR2: SEHNR and FQNEAQ (reference sequence). This CDR3 region has 15 residues. Trimming cost V 0 bases and J 5 bases, with 12 bases left between them. The CDR3 DNA reads as TGTGCCAGCAGCTTAGCGATGGGTGGGGAAGATACGCAGTATTTT. It codes for CASSLAMGGEDTQYF.

This clonotype came up once. This chain joins TRBV10-1 and TRBJ1-5; D is uncertain. The length of the CDR3 is 12 residues. In germline, CDR1 is WNHNN, CDR2 SYGVQD (reference sequence). Trimming shortened V by 0 bases and J by 7 bases, and 4 bases separated the two germline ends. This CDR3 reads CASSESGQPQHF. CDR3 DNA sequence: TGCGCCAGCAGTGAGTCGGGGCAGCCCCAGCATTTT.

This clonotype was detected only a few times. CDR3 sequence (DNA): TGCAGTTCCGACAGGGGAGTTACAGATACGCAGTATTTT. Translation: CSSDRGVTDTQYF. The chain employs TRBV20-1 and TRBJ2-3; 8 nucleotides line up with TRBD1. The CDR3 length is 13 residues. V shed 8 bases, J shed 3 bases, and the junction held 7 bases outside the gene matches. Germline lookup yields CDR1 DFQATT and CDR2 SNEGSKA (reference sequence).

The rearrangement uses TRBV29-1 and TRBJ1-4; D uncertain. V lost 6 bases and J lost 5, with 10 bases in between. The CDR3 is 12 amino acids. Per germline, CDR1 SQVTM and CDR2 ANQGSEA. Written as DNA, the CDR3 is TGCAGCGTGACATTTTCAAATGAAAAACTGTTTTTT. Translation: CSVTFSNEKLFF.

This rearrangement joins TRBV4-3 to TRBJ1-1; unclear D gene. The germline V gene encodes CDR1 LGHNA and CDR2 YSLEER. This CDR3 has 18 amino acids. Trimming left V 1 base short and J 0 bases short, with 18 bases between. CDR3 nucleotides: TGCGCCAGCAGCCAAGGATCGCCCAGGAGCGGAATGAACACTGAAGCTTTCTTT. Amino acid sequence: CASSQGSPRSGMNTEAFF.

This clonotype has only one observation. The rearrangement links TRBV10-3 to TRBJ1-4, with D uncertain. Trimming shortened V by 6 bases and J by 7 bases, and 12 bases separated the two germline ends. Germline V CDR1 and CDR2: ENHRY, SYGVKD. The CDR3 loop spans 13 amino acids. As DNA, the CDR3 is TGTGCCATCAGCCCTTGGGAGGGTGAAAAACTGTTTTTT. Protein sequence: CAISPWEGEKLFF.

The V call is TRBV7-9, the J call TRBJ2-5, with a tentative D call TRBD2 (5 bases). Germline V gene sequence: CDR1 SEHNR, CDR2 FQNEAQ (reference sequence). The CDR3 runs 12 residues. V shed 8 bases and J shed 3 bases, with 10 bases lying between them. The CDR3 nucleotides are TGTGCCAGCCGGAGCGGAGAAGAGACCCAGTACTTC. Translating it yields CASRSGEETQYF.

This chain links TRBV7-9 with TRBJ2-1; 11 bases line up with TRBD1. V shed 0 bases and J 15 bases; nucleotides not matched to a gene: 4. Germline CDR1 and CDR2: SEHNR and FQNEAQ (reference sequence). The CDR3 spans 13 residues. The CDR3 bases are TGTGCCAGCAGCTTAGCGGGACAGGGGGTCTGGTTCTTC. It specifies CASSLAGQGVWFF.